This passage covers 23 T cell receptor beta chains from one sample sequenced in a study of T cell responses to AZD1222 COVID-19 vaccine. This table comes from immunoSEQ multiplex PCR, and its TCRdb copy is limited to in-frame clones, with some not included. The sample carries 100,000 to 150,000 clones, more than 85% recorded once. This specimen consisted of peripheral blood, obtained on day 0 of MenACWY control vaccination. The origin of the receptors is an adult in good health.

The chain recombines TRBV11-3 with TRBJ2-1, with 14 bases identical to TRBD2. The V segment lost 5 bases and the J segment 6 bases; nucleotides outside the gene matches: 9. This CDR3 has 17 amino acids. CDR1 SGHNT and CDR2 YENEEA come from the germline V gene. The chain's CDR3 is CASSARLAGGPPNEQFF. CDR3 nucleotide sequence: TGTGCCAGCAGCGCGAGACTAGCGGGAGGGCCCCCCAATGAGCAGTTCTTC.

This clone was observed once. This chain joins TRBV6-6 and TRBJ2-1; 9 nucleotides line up with TRBD1. CDR3 size: 17 residues. The germline V gene encodes CDR1 MNHNY and CDR2 SVGAGI (reference sequence). Trimming cost V 5 bases and J 9 bases; bases outside gene matches: 17. The CDR3 protein is CASSLYAGTGIVSEQFF. In DNA form, the CDR3 reads TGTGCCAGCAGTCTCTACGCCGGGACAGGGATAGTTAGTGAGCAGTTCTTC.

This clone was observed a few times. This chain uses TRBV28 with TRBJ2-7; 8 bases line up with TRBD1. Germline CDR1 and CDR2: MDHEN and SYDVKM. V gave up 6 bases and J gave up 6 bases; unmatched junction bases: 10. The CDR3 runs 14 residues. This chain's CDR3 is CASSSGTGISEQYF. The CDR3 DNA sequence: TGTGCCAGCAGCTCCGGGACAGGAATTAGCGAGCAGTACTTC.

This clone was seen just once. A junction end diverges from the germline sequence, so it may reflect a read error. This chain joins TRBV10-2 and TRBJ2-1; D not resolved. This CDR3 has 13 residues. The germline V gene has CDR1 WSHSY and CDR2 SAAADI. DNA of the CDR3: TGCGCCAGCAGGGAGTCTGGAGTCGCTGAGCAGTTCTTC. Protein sequence: CASRESGVAEQFF.

This sequence joins TRBV2 and TRBJ2-1; tentative D call: TRBD2 (6 bases). V was trimmed by 4 bases and J by 0 bases, leaving 13 bases between them. This CDR3 is 16 amino acids long. Germline CDR1 SNHLY, CDR2 FYNNEI. The CDR3 DNA reads TGTGCCAGCAGTGGGACGGCGGGACTCTCCTACAATGAGCAGTTCTTC. This codes for CASSGTAGLSYNEQFF.

V gene TRBV30 combines with J gene TRBJ2-1; 7 bases map to TRBD2. CDR3 length: 15 amino acids. Trimming cost V 4 bases and J 9 bases; bases outside gene matches: 15. In germline, CDR1 is GTSNPN, CDR2 SVGIG (reference sequence). CDR3 nucleotide sequence: TGTGCCTGGATATGGGGAGCCGCTGCTAGCGGTGAGCAGTTCTTC. This sequence encodes CAWIWGAAASGEQFF.

CDR3 DNA sequence: TGCACCAGCAGCCAACCACCCCACGGAGGGCAAGAGACCCAGTACTTC. It yields the protein CTSSQPPHGGQETQYF. This chain connects TRBV1 to TRBJ2-5; TRBD2 was called by the table and not checked on the DNA. TRBV1 is designated a pseudogene. The CDR3 consists of 16 residues.

The chain uses TRBV5-1 and TRBJ2-2; possible D gene TRBD2, 6 bases. V gave up 0 bases and J gave up 7 bases, with 13 bases separating them. The CDR3 has 15 residues. The germline V gene has CDR1 SGHRS and CDR2 YFSETQ. For the CDR3, the DNA is TGCGCCAGCAGCTTGGTGGGCCTAGCGAGCGGGGAGCTGTTTTTT. It specifies CASSLVGLASGELFF.

The chain links TRBV11-2 to TRBJ2-1; 7 nucleotides match TRBD2. Germline V gene data show CDR1 as SGHAT and CDR2 as FQNNGV. This CDR3 contains 13 residues. J was trimmed by 8 bases and V by 3 bases; bases with no gene match: 4. The CDR3 here is CASSFGGFDEQFF. The CDR3 DNA reads as TGTGCCAGCAGCTTCGGGGGGTTCGATGAGCAGTTCTTC. The full variable domain, in which reference TRBV11-2 and TRBJ2-1 provide the parts outside the CDR3, is EAGVAQSPRYKIIEKRQSVAFWCNPISGHATLYWYQQILGQGPKLLIQFQNNGVVDDSQLPKDRFSAERLKGVDSTLKIQPAKLEDSAVYLCASSFGGFDEQFFGPGTRLTVL.

The chain uses TRBV7-8 and TRBJ1-1, with a tentative D call TRBD1 (5 bases). Germline V lookup: CDR1 SGHVS, CDR2 FQNEAQ. V was pared by 3 bases and J by 0 bases, with 11 bases between. The CDR3 contains 15 residues. The DNA for the CDR3 is TGTGCCAGCAGCTTCAGGGCACAGTTGAACACTGAAGCTTTCTTT. It codes for CASSFRAQLNTEAFF. Filled out from reference TRBV7-8 and TRBJ1-1, the complete variable domain reads GAGVSQSPRYKVAKRGQDVALRCDPISGHVSLFWYQQALGQGPEFLTYFQNEAQLDKSGLPSDRFFAERPEGSVSTLKIQRTQQEDSAVYLCASSFRAQLNTEAFFGQGTRLTVV.

The rearrangement uses TRBV7-8 and TRBJ2-2; 10 positions match TRBD2. After removal of 3 bases from V and 1 base from J, the junction contained 5 bases not matched to a gene. CDR1 SGHVS and CDR2 FQNEAQ come from the germline V gene. The CDR3 runs 17 residues. In DNA form, the CDR3 reads TGTGCCAGCAGCTTTCCAGCGGGAGGGAAGAACACCGGGGAGCTGTTTTTT. Translating it yields CASSFPAGGKNTGELFF.

J is TRBJ2-7 and V is TRBV10-3; TRBD1 aligns across 8 bases. CDR1 ENHRY and CDR2 SYGVKD come from the germline V gene. V shed 6 bases and J 4 bases; nucleotides not matched to a gene: 5. The CDR3 is 13 amino acids. DNA for the CDR3: TGTGCCATCAGAACGGACAGGGTATACGAGCAGTACTTC. This translates into CAIRTDRVYEQYF.

The V and J genes are TRBV18 and TRBJ1-1; 8 bases align to TRBD1. J lost 2 bases, V lost 6 bases, and 14 bases had no gene match. The length of the CDR3 is 17 residues. The germline V gene encodes CDR1 KGHSH and CDR2 LQKENI. The CDR3 loop reads CASSNQGAAGRNTEAFF. CDR3 DNA: TGTGCCAGCTCCAATCAGGGGGCGGCTGGAAGAAACACTGAAGCTTTCTTT.

As DNA, the CDR3 is TGTGCCAGCAGCTCTACCAGAGGGGCTAGCGGTTACAATGAGCAGTTCTTC. Translating gives CASSSTRGASGYNEQFF. The rearrangement uses TRBV9 and TRBJ2-1; 7 bases agree with TRBD2. Trimming at V came to 4 bases and at J to 4 bases, leaving 14 bases not matched to a gene. CDR1 is SGDLS, CDR2 YYNGEE, per germline. The CDR3 spans 17 residues.

This chain uses TRBV6-5 with TRBJ1-1; D not resolved. Looked up from germline, CDR1 is MNHEY and CDR2 is SVGAGI. The CDR3 is 13 residues long. The ends were cut back, 6 bases at V and 2 bases at J, with 10 bases in the middle. The CDR3 sequence: CASRQTVNTEAFF. CDR3 DNA sequence: TGTGCCAGCAGACAAACAGTTAACACTGAAGCTTTCTTT.

The chain links TRBV9 to TRBJ2-7; 8 bases are a match to TRBD2. This CDR3 has 14 amino acids. Looked up from germline, CDR1 is SGDLS and CDR2 is YYNGEE. Trimming cost V 3 bases and J 6 bases; bases outside gene matches: 8. CDR3 bases: TGTGCCAGCAGCGGGAGCGGGAGTGGCTCCGAGCAGTACTTC. It specifies CASSGSGSGSEQYF.

J is TRBJ2-1 and V is TRBV11-3; 14 bases are a match to TRBD2. V lost 6 bases and J lost 7; bases outside the gene matches: 5. Germline V CDR1 and CDR2: SGHNT, YENEEA. The CDR3 totals 15 residues. The CDR3 is CASSSRLAGGNEQFF. For the CDR3, the DNA is TGTGCCAGCAGTTCCCGACTAGCGGGGGGGAATGAGCAGTTCTTC.

The chain combines TRBV30 with TRBJ2-5, with 7 bases aligning to TRBD1. Germline V gene lookup returns CDR1 GTSNPN and CDR2 SVGIG (reference sequence). The CDR3 spans 12 residues. J gave up 5 bases and V 0 bases, and 0 bases lay outside the gene matches. In DNA, the CDR3 is TGTGCCTGGAGTGTGACAGGGGAGACCCAGTACTTC. This translates into CAWSVTGETQYF.

The V call is TRBV6-5, the J call TRBJ1-2; 7 nucleotides match TRBD1. V lost 2 bases and J lost 7; bases outside the gene matches: 4. The CDR3 length is 13 residues. Germline CDR1 and CDR2: MNHEY and SVGAGI. The CDR3 spells CASSYLGGGGYTF. Written as DNA, the CDR3 is TGTGCCAGCAGTTACCTAGGGGGCGGTGGCTACACCTTC.

V is TRBV7-8 and J is TRBJ1-6, with 7 bases identical to TRBD1. V shed 3 bases, J shed 10 bases, and the junction held 9 bases outside the gene matches. The CDR3 consists of 15 residues. The germline V gene encodes CDR1 SGHVS and CDR2 FQNEAQ. The CDR3 reads CASSFRDSPTSPLHF. The CDR3 nucleotides are TGTGCCAGCAGCTTCCGGGACAGTCCAACGTCACCCCTCCACTTT.

The chain uses TRBV5-5 and TRBJ1-5; 8 bases align to TRBD1. The CDR3 runs to 17 residues. From germline, CDR1 is SGHKS and CDR2 YYEKEE (reference sequence). V trimming: 4 bases; J trimming: 3 bases; junction bases outside the gene matches: 12. The CDR3 loop reads CASSPEWTGWNNQPQHF. In DNA, the CDR3 is TGTGCCAGCAGCCCCGAGTGGACAGGGTGGAACAATCAGCCCCAGCATTTT.

The J gene is TRBJ1-2, the V gene TRBV19, with a possible D match to TRBD1 (5 bases). The CDR3 is 14 residues long. In germline, CDR1 is LNHDA, CDR2 SQIVND (reference sequence). V was pared by 5 bases and J by 4 bases, with 14 bases between. For the CDR3, the DNA is TGTGCCAGTAGTGAGACGACAGTGATCTATGGCTACACCTTC. Translated: CASSETTVIYGYTF.

This clone appeared a few times. The chain is built from TRBV2 and TRBJ1-6; perhaps TRBD1 as D (5 bases). The V gene's germline CDR1 is SNHLY and CDR2 FYNNEI. Trimming took off 4 bases at V and 13 bases at J, with 17 bases between the two ends. The CDR3 has 14 residues. DNA for the CDR3: TGTGCCAGCAGTGCTGGATCAGGGATTGGTCCCCTCCACTTT. This codes for CASSAGSGIGPLHF.